Here is one T cell receptor beta chain with its context. TCRdb re-analysed the 5' RACE reads in MiXCR, keeping a single row per CDR3 protein. The table lists about 920,000 distinct CDR3 sequences, approximately 13% of them singletons. The data derive from a study of identical twins. J lost 4 bases, V lost 4 bases, and 4 bases had no gene match. This CDR3 contains 14 residues. From germline, CDR1 is ENHRY and CDR2 SYGVKD. In addition, the sample was reused for a study of yellow fever vaccine responses in identical twins.

The rearrangement links TRBV10-3 to TRBJ2-1; 7 bases line up with TRBD2. The sample consisted of PBMCs. This TCR came from a woman under 30 in good health. CDR3 residues: CAISGSGTYNEQFF. CDR3 DNA: TGTGCCATCAGTGGCAGCGGGACTTACAATGAGCAGTTCTTC.